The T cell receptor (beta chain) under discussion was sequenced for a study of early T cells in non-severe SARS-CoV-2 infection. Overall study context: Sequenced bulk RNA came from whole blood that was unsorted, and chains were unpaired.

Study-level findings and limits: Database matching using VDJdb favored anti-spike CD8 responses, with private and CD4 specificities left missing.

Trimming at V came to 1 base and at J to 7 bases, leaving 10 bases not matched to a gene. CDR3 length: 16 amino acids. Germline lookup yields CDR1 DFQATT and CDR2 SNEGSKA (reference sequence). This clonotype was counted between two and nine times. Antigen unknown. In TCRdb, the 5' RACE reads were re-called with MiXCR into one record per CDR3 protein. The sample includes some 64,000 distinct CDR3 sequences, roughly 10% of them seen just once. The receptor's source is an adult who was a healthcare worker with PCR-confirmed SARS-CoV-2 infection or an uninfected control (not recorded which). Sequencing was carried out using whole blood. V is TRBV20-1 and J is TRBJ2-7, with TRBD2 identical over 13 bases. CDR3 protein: CSARVNRLAGGGEQYF. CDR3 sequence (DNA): TGCAGTGCTAGAGTGAACCGACTAGCGGGGGGCGGGGAGCAGTACTTC.